The next 3 T cell receptor beta chains were all read from a single sample in a study of metastatic and nonmetastatic thyroid tumors. Using MiXCR, TCRdb reanalyzed the PCR reads. The sample holds thousands of clones, around 19% seen once. Patients had received no treatment of any kind before thyroid surgery. The specimen sequenced was adjacent normal tissue. The source of these receptors is a female donor with papillary thyroid cancer or a benign thyroid nodule (not recorded which). Some clones in this sample may be carry-over from other donors' samples.

This clone is medium-sized (0.01 to 0.1%) by share. The chain is built from TRBV5-1 and TRBJ1-1; perhaps TRBD1 as D (6 bases). The CDR3 extends over 15 amino acids. Germline values: CDR1 SGHRS, CDR2 YFSETQ. V lost 4 bases and J lost 0, with 13 bases in between. The CDR3 is CASSRTGQLNTEAFF. The CDR3 nucleotides read TGCGCCAGCAGCAGGACGGGACAACTGAACACTGAAGCTTTCTTT.

In this sample, this clone turned up a few times. The chain is built from TRBV2 and TRBJ2-7, with TRBD1 identical over 8 bases. This CDR3 spans 15 amino acids. Germline V gene sequence: CDR1 SNHLY, CDR2 FYNNEI. Losses at the gene ends were 2 bases for V and 3 bases for J; bases not matched to a gene: 6. In nucleotides, the CDR3 is TGTGCCAGCAGTGAAACAGGGGGTCTTGTCTACGAGCAGTACTTC. Residues: CASSETGGLVYEQYF.

In its sample, this clone ranks as medium-sized. The chain joins TRBV6-2 or TRBV6-3 to TRBJ1-5, with 7 bases matching TRBD1. The trim removed 8 bases at V and 7 bases at J, leaving 11 bases unmatched. This CDR3 has 14 amino acids. CDR1 is MNHEY and CDR2 is SVGEGT in the germline V gene. CDR3 nucleotide sequence: TGTGCCAGCGAAAATCGACAGGGTAGGCAGCCCCAGCATTTT. Protein: CASENRQGRQPQHF.